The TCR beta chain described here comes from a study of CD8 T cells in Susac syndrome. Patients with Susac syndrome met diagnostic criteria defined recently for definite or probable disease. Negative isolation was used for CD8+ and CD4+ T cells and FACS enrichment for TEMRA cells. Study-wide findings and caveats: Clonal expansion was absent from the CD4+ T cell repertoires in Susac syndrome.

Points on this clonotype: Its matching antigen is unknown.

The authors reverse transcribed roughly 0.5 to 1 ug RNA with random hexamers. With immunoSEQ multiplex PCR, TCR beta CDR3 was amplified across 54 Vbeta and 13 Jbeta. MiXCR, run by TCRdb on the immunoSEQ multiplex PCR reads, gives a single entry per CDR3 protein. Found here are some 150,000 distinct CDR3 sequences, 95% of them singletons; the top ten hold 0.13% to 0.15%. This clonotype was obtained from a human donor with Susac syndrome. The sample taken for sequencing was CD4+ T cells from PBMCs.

The CDR3 coding sequence is TGTGCCAGCAGTTTTGAGCTCTACGAGCAGTTCTTC. This sequence encodes CASSFELYEQFF. The genes are TRBV12-3 or TRBV12-4 and TRBJ2-1; D not resolved. V was clipped by 3 bases and J by 10 bases, with 10 bases between them. The CDR3 runs 12 residues.